This TCR beta chain was sequenced in a study of shared clonotypes between healthy human individuals. Comments on this clone: Mismatch with germline at one junction end may stem from a read error.

The length of the CDR3 is 12 residues. Germline V gene data show CDR1 as SGHTA and CDR2 as FQGNSA. The table came from immunoSEQ multiplex PCR; TCRdb's copy has only in-frame clones and leaves some out. This table has about 2,500,000 clones, about 92% appearing once. Sample: naive CD4+ T cells sorted from blood. Documented subset: CD45RA+ positively selected. This receptor was taken from a man in his late teens or twenties in good health. V is TRBV7-2 and J is TRBJ2-7; 8 bases fit TRBD2. The CDR3, as DNA: TGTGCCAGCAGCTTAGGTGGGACTAGTGCAAATTTC. Its translation: CASSLGGTSANF.